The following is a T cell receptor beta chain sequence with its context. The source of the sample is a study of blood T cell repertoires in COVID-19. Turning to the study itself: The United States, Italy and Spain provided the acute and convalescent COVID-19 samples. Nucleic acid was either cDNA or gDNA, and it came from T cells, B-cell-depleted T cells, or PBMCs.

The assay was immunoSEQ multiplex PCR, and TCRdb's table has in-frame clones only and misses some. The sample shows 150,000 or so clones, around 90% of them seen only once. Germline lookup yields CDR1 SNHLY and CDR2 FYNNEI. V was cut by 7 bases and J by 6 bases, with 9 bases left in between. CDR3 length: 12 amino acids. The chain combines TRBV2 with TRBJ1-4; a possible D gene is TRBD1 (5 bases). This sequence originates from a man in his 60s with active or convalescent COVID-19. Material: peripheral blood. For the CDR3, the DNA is TGTGCCAGCAAGGGGTGGGATGAAAAACTGTTTTTT. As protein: CASKGWDEKLFF.